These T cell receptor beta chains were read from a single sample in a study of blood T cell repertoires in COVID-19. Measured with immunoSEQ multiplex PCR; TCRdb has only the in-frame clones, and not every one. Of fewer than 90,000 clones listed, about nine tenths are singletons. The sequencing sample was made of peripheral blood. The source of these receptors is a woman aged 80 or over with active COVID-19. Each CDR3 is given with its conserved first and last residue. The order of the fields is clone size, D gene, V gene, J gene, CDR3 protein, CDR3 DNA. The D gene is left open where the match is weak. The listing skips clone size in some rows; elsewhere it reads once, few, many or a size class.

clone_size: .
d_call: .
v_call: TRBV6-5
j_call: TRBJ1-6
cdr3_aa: CASSYQVQGTPLHF
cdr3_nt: TGTGCCAGCAGTTACCAGGTGCAGGGTACACCCCTCCACTTT

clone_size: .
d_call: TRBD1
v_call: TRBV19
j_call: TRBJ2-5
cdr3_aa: CASSIRGRETQYF
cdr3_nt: TGTGCCAGTAGTATAAGGGGGCGGGAGACCCAGTACTTC

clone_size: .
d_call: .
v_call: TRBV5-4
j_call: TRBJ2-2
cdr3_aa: CASSLTGPGELFF
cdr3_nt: TGTGCCAGCAGCTTGACAGGCCCCGGGGAGCTGTTTTTT

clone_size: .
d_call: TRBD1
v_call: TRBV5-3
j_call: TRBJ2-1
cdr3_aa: CARSLVRDRVHEQFF
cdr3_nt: TGTGCCAGAAGCTTGGTCCGGGACAGGGTCCATGAGCAGTTCTTC

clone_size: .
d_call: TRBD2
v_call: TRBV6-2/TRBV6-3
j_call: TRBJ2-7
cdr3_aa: CASSLSTTSASYEQYF
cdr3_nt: TGTGCCAGCAGTTTATCGACGACTAGCGCTTCCTACGAGCAGTACTTC

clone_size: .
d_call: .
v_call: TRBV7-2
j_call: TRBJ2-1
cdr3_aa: CASSLAHPGGIVDEQFF
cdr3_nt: TGTGCCAGCAGCTTAGCCCACCCGGGCGGGATAGTCGATGAGCAGTTCTTC

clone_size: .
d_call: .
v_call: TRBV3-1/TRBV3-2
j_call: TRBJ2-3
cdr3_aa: CASSQGGGPHTQYF
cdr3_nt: TGTGCCAGCAGCCAAGGGGGGGGGCCTCATACGCAGTATTTT

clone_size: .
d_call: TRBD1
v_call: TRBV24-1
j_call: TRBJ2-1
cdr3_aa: CATSEPGQGARNEQFF
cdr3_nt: TGTGCCACCAGTGAGCCGGGACAGGGGGCGAGAAATGAGCAGTTCTTC

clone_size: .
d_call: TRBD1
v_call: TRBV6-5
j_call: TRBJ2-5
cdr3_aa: CASSTQGARETQYF
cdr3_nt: TGTGCCAGCAGTACACAGGGGGCGCGAGAGACCCAGTACTTC

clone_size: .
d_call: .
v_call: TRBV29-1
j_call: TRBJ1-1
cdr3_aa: CVSSRRGKGEGNTEAFF
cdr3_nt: TGCGTGTCAAGTCGGAGGGGGAAGGGGGAGGGAAACACTGAAGCTTTCTTT

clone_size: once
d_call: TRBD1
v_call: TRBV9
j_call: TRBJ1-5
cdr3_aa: CASSVVGGGYSNQPQHF
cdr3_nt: TGTGCCAGCAGCGTAGTAGGGGGCGGGTATAGCAATCAGCCCCAGCATTTT

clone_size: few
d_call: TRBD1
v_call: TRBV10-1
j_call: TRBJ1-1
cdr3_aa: CASRGDRGRRNTEAFF
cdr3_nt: TGCGCCAGCAGGGGGGACAGGGGGCGGCGGAACACTGAAGCTTTCTTT

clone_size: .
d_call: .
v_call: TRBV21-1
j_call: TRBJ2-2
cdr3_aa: CASRRGGTSGIPQTGELFF
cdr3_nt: TGTGCCAGCCGAAGGGGAGGAACTAGCGGGATCCCCCAGACCGGGGAGCTGTTTTTT

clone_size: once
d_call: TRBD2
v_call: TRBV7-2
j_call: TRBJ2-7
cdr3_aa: CASSSSSGGNEQYF
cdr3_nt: TGTGCCAGCAGCTCCTCTAGCGGAGGGAACGAGCAGTACTTC

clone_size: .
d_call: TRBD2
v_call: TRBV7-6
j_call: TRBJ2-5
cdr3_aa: CASSSGTSAQETQYF
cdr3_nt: TGTGCCAGCAGCTCAGGGACTAGCGCCCAAGAGACCCAGTACTTC

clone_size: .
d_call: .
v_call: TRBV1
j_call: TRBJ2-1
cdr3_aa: CTSSQGLPGLPSYNEQFF
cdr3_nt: TGCACCAGCAGCCAAGGCCTCCCGGGACTCCCCTCCTACAATGAGCAGTTCTTC

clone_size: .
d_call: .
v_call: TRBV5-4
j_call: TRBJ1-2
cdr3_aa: CASSLVRGSYGYTF
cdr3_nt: TGTGCCAGCAGCTTGGTTCGGGGATCGTATGGCTACACCTTC

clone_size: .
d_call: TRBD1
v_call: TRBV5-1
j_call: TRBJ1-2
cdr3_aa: CASSFGTVANYGYTF
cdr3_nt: TGCGCCAGCAGCTTTGGGACAGTGGCTAACTATGGCTACACCTTC

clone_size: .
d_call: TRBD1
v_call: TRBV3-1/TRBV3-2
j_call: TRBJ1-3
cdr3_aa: CASSQRTGVGNTIYF
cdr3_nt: TGTGCCAGCAGCCAAAGGACAGGGGTTGGAAACACCATATATTTT

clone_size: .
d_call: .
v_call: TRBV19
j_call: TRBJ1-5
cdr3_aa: CASSTTGINQPQHF
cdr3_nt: TGTGCCAGTAGTACCACAGGGATAAATCAGCCCCAGCATTTT

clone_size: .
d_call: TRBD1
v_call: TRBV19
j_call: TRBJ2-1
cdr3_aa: CASSMSRTGSHNEQFF
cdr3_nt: TGTGCCAGTAGTATGTCCCGGACAGGGTCACACAATGAGCAGTTCTTC

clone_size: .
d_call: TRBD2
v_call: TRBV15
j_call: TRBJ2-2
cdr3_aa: CATSRDRLAGRTGELFF
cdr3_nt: TGTGCCACCAGCAGAGATCGACTAGCGGGACGAACCGGGGAGCTGTTTTTT

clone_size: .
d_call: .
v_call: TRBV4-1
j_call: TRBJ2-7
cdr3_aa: CASSQDGQGLYEQYF
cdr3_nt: TGCGCCAGCAGCCAAGATGGGCAGGGGTTGTACGAGCAGTACTTC

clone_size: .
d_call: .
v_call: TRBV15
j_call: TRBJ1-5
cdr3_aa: CATNLGGGSNQPQHF
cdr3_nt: TGTGCCACCAACCTTGGGGGGGGCAGCAATCAGCCCCAGCATTTT

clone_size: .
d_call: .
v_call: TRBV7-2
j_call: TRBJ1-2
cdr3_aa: CASSLLQVYGYTF
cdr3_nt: TGTGCCAGCAGCTTATTACAGGTCTATGGCTACACCTTC

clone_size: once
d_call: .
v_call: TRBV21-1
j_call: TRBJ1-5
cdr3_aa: CASSKVLWDTWGRNQPQHF
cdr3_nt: TGTGCCAGCAGCAAAGTGCTTTGGGACACCTGGGGGAGAAATCAGCCCCAGCATTTT

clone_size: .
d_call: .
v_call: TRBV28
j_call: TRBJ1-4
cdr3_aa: CASAGARTSRNEKLFF
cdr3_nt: TGTGCCAGCGCTGGAGCCCGCACGTCTCGGAATGAAAAACTGTTTTTT

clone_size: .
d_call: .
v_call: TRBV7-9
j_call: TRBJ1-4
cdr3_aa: CASSQSPGANEKLFF
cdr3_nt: TGTGCCAGCAGCCAATCCCCAGGGGCTAATGAAAAACTGTTTTTT

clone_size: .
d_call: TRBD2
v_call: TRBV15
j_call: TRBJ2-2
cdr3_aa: CATSRRTSGRITGELFF
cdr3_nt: TGTGCCACCAGCAGGAGGACTAGCGGGAGGATTACCGGGGAGCTGTTTTTT

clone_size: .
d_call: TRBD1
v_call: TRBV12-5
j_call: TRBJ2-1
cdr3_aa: CASGLHRGRGDNEQFF
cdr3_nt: TGTGCTAGTGGTCTGCACAGGGGGCGCGGAGACAATGAGCAGTTCTTC

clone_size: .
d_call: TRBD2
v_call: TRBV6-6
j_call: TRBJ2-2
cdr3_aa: CASSYVDTGGTGELFF
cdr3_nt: TGTGCCAGCAGTTATGTGGACACGGGGGGCACCGGGGAGCTGTTTTTT

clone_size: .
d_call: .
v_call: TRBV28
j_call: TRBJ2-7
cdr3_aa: CASSNYLGGPPYEQYF
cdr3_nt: TGTGCCAGCAGTAATTACCTAGGGGGACCGCCCTACGAGCAGTACTTC

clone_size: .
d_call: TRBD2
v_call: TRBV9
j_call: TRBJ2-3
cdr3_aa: CASSPGASGSMGQYF
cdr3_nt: TGTGCCAGCAGCCCTGGGGCTAGCGGCTCGATGGGGCAGTATTTT

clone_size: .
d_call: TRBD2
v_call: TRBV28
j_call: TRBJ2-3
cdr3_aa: CASSLRNALGLAAFTDTQYF
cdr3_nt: TGTGCCAGCAGTTTGCGGAATGCTTTAGGACTAGCGGCTTTCACAGATACGCAGTATTTT

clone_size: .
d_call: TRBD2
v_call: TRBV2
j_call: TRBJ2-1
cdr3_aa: CASSQTSGRDEQFF
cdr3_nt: TGTGCCAGCAGCCAGACTAGCGGGAGGGATGAGCAGTTCTTC

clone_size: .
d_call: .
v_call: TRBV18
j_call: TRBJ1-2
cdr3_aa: CASRGGTDYGYTF
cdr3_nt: TGTGCCAGCCGGGGGGGGACCGACTATGGCTACACCTTC